These 17 T cell receptor beta chains were sequenced from one sample in a study of CD8 T cells in Susac syndrome. Random-hexamer reverse transcription was applied to roughly 0.5 to 1 ug RNA. Using its own MiXCR run on the immunoSEQ multiplex PCR reads, TCRdb lists one record per CDR3 protein. The profile covers about 120,000 distinct CDR3 sequences, with roughly 94% appearing a single time and just over 0.095% taken by the ten largest. Material for sequencing was CD4+ T cells from PBMCs. These receptors were obtained from a human donor in good health.

This clonotype came up once. The chain joins TRBV5-1 to TRBJ2-5; a weak D match, TRBD2 (5 bases). Germline V gene data show CDR1 as SGHRS and CDR2 as YFSETQ. This CDR3 comprises 17 residues. V was shortened by 0 bases and J by 5 bases, with 20 bases between the two germline ends. The CDR3 protein is CASSLALAIGNFETQYF. For the CDR3, the DNA is TGCGCCAGCAGCTTGGCCCTCGCTATCGGGAATTTTGAGACCCAGTACTTC.

The gene calls are TRBV5-6 and TRBJ2-2, with D possibly matching TRBD1 (5 bases). The V end was cut by 4 bases, the J end by 1 base, with 11 bases between. The CDR3 covers 15 residues. Germline V gene sequence: CDR1 SGHDT, CDR2 YYEEEE. The CDR3 region has the DNA TGTGCCAGCAGCCCATGGGGCAGGAACACCGGGGAGCTGTTTTTT. Translated, it gives CASSPWGRNTGELFF.

The chain uses TRBV2 and TRBJ2-1, with TRBD1 identical over 7 bases. The CDR3 has 18 residues. Germline-derived CDR1 and CDR2 are SNHLY and FYNNEI. The J segment lost 1 base and the V segment lost 2 bases, leaving 11 bases of the junction unmatched. The CDR3 spells CASSEWGRDRVSYNEQFF. In DNA form, the CDR3 reads TGTGCCAGCAGTGAATGGGGCCGGGACAGAGTATCCTACAATGAGCAGTTCTTC.

With regard to this clonotype: The junction differs from germline at one of its ends, possibly a read error. The gene calls are TRBV5-1 and TRBJ2-5; D ambiguous. Germline CDR1 reads SGHRS; CDR2 reads YFSETQ. The CDR3 has 13 residues. This CDR3 reads CASRPEAQGTQYF. For the CDR3, the DNA is TGCGCCAGCCGCCCCGAGGCCCAAGGGACCCAGTACTTC.

The gene calls are TRBV20-1 and TRBJ2-3, with a weak D call TRBD1 (5 bases). The germline gives CDR1 DFQATT, CDR2 SNEGSKA (reference sequence). The CDR3 extends over 12 amino acids. V lost 5 bases, J lost 2 bases, and 8 bases lay in between. CDR3 DNA: TGCAGTGCTCCGACAGTCACAGATACGCAGTATTTT. Translating gives CSAPTVTDTQYF.

J is TRBJ1-1 and V is TRBV11-2; D unclear. Germline V CDR1 and CDR2: SGHAT, FQNNGV. This CDR3 has 13 residues. Trimming removed 5 bases from V and 1 base from J, with 8 bases in between. CDR3 coding DNA: TGTGCCAGCAGCCCCGCTTCGAACACTGAAGCTTTCTTT. Encoded protein: CASSPASNTEAFF.

The chain carries TRBV24-1 and TRBJ2-5; TRBD2 aligns across 11 bases. Germline V gene sequence: CDR1 KGHDR, CDR2 SFDVKD. With 6 bases clipped from V and 5 bases from J, the junction kept 4 bases outside the gene matches. This CDR3 comprises 14 residues. The CDR3 DNA reads as TGTGCCACCAGTCCTAGCGGGAGGCGGGAGACCCAGTACTTC. Translating gives CATSPSGRRETQYF.

The V call is TRBV3-1, the J call TRBJ1-4; D is unresolved. V lost 2 bases, J lost 7 bases, and 11 bases lay in between. Germline lookup yields CDR1 LGHDT and CDR2 YNNKEL (reference sequence). The CDR3 has 14 residues. For the CDR3, the DNA is TGTGCCAGCAGCCAATCCTCAGTAGGTGAAAAACTGTTTTTT. Encoded protein: CASSQSSVGEKLFF.

As for this clonotype: Relative to the germline gene, one junction end is altered; a read error may explain this. The CDR3 coding sequence is TGTGCCAGCACCTTGGGACAGGGGGGTGTAGAGACCCAGTACTTC. This codes for CASTLGQGGVETQYF. The chain joins TRBV5-6 to TRBJ2-5; TRBD1 agrees at 11 bases. This CDR3 region has 15 residues. Germline V gives CDR1 SGHDT, CDR2 YYEEEE.

The chain couples TRBV20-1 to TRBJ2-7; 7 bases fit TRBD2. Germline CDR1 DFQATT, CDR2 SNEGSKA (reference sequence). CDR3 length equals 16 residues. V lost 5 bases and J lost 0; bases outside the gene matches: 13. CDR3 nucleotide sequence: TGCAGTGCTGGACCCTCCGCGGGGGTTTCCTCCTACGAGCAGTACTTC. Protein: CSAGPSAGVSSYEQYF.

V gene TRBV18 combines with J gene TRBJ1-1; 8 bases align to TRBD1. CDR3 size: 14 residues. Germline lookup yields CDR1 KGHSH and CDR2 LQKENI. V gave up 6 bases and J gave up 0 bases; unmatched junction bases: 3. CDR3 amino acids: CASSGDRLNTEAFF. In DNA form, the CDR3 reads TGTGCCAGCTCGGGGGACAGGTTGAACACTGAAGCTTTCTTT.

The DNA of the CDR3 is TGTGCCAGCACCCCCAGGACAGGGGGTCCACCCTACTCGTACGAGCAGTACTTC. Translating it yields CASTPRTGGPPYSYEQYF. V is TRBV7-9 and J is TRBJ2-7; 10 positions agree with TRBD1. Germline V CDR1 and CDR2: SEHNR, FQNEAQ (reference sequence). V was clipped by 7 bases and J by 4 bases; unmatched bases: 19. This CDR3 is 18 amino acids long.

The gene calls are TRBV18 and TRBJ2-7, with TRBD2 as a possible D gene (5 bases). Deletions cut 6 bases from V and 2 bases from J, with 14 bases between. Germline CDR1 and CDR2: KGHSH and LQKENI. The CDR3 is made up of 14 amino acids. The CDR3 bases are TGTGCCAGCTCCCGGGGAGCGGCACCCTACGAGCAGTACTTC. Its protein product is CASSRGAAPYEQYF.

This clonotype came up once. The gene calls are TRBV5-1 and TRBJ2-5; 10 bases fit TRBD1. Unmatched junction bases numbered 7, after V lost 3 bases and J lost 5 bases. CDR3 length: 15 residues. Germline values: CDR1 SGHRS, CDR2 YFSETQ. The CDR3 coding sequence is TGCGCCAGCAGCTCCAGACAGGGGGCGGGTGAGACCCAGTACTTC. It encodes CASSSRQGAGETQYF.

The V call is TRBV3-1, the J call TRBJ2-7; D tentatively fits TRBD1 or TRBD2 (5 bases each). V was cut by 0 bases and J by 6 bases, with 9 bases left in between. The CDR3 is made up of 13 amino acids. Germline CDR1 LGHDT, CDR2 YNNKEL (reference sequence). In DNA form, the CDR3 reads TGTGCCAGCAGCCAAGATGGGGCGGGCGAGCAGTACTTC. Protein: CASSQDGAGEQYF.

The genes are TRBV20-1 and TRBJ2-3; D may be TRBD2 (6 bases). Germline-derived CDR1 and CDR2 are DFQATT and SNEGSKA (reference sequence). The CDR3 contains 15 residues. V lost 3 bases to trimming and J lost 4 bases, with 17 bases between them. The CDR3 is CSASSPGVGSDTQYF. Written as DNA, the CDR3 is TGCAGTGCTAGTTCCCCGGGAGTAGGCTCAGATACGCAGTATTTT.

This clonotype was recorded a few times. CDR3 sequence: CASSYGESAFF. The CDR3, as DNA: TGTGCCAGCAGTTACGGGGAGTCTGCTTTCTTT. The chain carries TRBV6-5 and TRBJ1-1; D unresolved. Germline assignment: CDR1 MNHEY and CDR2 SVGAGI. The length of the CDR3 is 11 residues. The ends were cut back, 2 bases at V and 11 bases at J, with 9 bases in the middle.